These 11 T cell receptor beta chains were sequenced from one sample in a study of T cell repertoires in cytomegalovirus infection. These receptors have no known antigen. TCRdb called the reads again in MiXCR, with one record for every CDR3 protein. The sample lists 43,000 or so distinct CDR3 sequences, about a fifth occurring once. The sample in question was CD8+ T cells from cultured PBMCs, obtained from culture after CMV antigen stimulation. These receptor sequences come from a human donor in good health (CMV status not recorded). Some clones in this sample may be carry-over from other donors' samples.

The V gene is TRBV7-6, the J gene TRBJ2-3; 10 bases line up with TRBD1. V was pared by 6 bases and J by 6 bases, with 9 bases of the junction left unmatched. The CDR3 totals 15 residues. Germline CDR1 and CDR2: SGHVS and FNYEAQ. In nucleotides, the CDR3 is TGTGCCAGCAGTATCCGGGACAGGGGACTGGATACGCAGTATTTT. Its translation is CASSIRDRGLDTQYF.

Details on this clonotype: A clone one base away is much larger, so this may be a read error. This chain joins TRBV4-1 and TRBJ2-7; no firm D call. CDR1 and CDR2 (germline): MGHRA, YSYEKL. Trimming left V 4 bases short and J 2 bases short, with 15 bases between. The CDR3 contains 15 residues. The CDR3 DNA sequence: TGCGCCAGCAGCCGAGATCCACAGCTTACCTACGAGCAGTACTTC. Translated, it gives CASSRDPQLTYEQYF.

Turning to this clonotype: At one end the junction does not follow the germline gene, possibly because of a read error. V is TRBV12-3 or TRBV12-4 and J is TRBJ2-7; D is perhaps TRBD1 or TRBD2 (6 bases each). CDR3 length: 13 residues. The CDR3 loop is CASNLLQGGEQYF. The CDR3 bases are TGTGCCAGCAATTTATTACAGGGAGGCGAGCAGTACTTC.

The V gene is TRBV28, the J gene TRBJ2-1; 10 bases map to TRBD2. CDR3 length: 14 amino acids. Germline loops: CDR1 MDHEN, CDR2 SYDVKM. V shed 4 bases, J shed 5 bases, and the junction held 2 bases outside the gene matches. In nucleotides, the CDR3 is TGTGCCAGCAGTTCCCTAGCGGGAGACAATGAGCAGTTCTTC. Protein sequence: CASSSLAGDNEQFF. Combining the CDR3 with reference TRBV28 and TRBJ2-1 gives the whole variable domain DVKVTQSSRYLVKRTGEKVFLECVQDMDHENMFWYRQDPGLGLRLIYFSYDVKMKEKGDIPEGYSVSREKKERFSLILESASTNQTSMYLCASSSLAGDNEQFFGPGTRLTVL.

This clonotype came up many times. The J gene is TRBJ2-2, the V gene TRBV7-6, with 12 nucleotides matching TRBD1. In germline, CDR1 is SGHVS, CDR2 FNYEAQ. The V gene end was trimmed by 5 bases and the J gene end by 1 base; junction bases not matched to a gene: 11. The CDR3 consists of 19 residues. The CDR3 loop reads CASSRRGTGGAGNTGELFF. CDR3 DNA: TGTGCCAGCAGCCGCCGTGGGACAGGGGGCGCCGGGAACACCGGGGAGCTGTTTTTT.

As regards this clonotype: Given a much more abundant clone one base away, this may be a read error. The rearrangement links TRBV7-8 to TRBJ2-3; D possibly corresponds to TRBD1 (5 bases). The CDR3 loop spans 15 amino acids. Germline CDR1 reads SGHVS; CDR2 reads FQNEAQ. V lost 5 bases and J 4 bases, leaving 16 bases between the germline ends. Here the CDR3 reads CASSLLVGAADTQYF. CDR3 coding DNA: TGTGCCAGCAGCCTGCTGGTAGGGGCGGCAGATACGCAGTATTTT.

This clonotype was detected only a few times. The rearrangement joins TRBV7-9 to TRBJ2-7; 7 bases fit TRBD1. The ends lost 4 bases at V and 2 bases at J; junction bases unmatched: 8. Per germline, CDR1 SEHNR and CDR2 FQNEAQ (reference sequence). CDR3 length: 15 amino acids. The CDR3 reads CASSSVPGQTYEQYF. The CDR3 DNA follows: TGTGCCAGCAGCTCCGTGCCGGGACAGACCTACGAGCAGTACTTC.

CDR3 bases: TGCAGTGCTAGTTCTGGGACTAGCGGATTCTACGAGCAGTACTTC. This encodes CSASSGTSGFYEQYF. The chain joins TRBV20-1 to TRBJ2-7, with 11 bases identical to TRBD2. The germline V gene has CDR1 DFQATT and CDR2 SNEGSKA (reference sequence). V gave up 3 bases and J gave up 3 bases; unmatched junction bases: 7. The CDR3 runs 15 residues.

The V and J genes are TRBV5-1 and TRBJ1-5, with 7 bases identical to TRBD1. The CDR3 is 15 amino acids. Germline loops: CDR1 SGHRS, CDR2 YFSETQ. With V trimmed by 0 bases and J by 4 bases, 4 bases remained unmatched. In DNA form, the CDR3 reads TGCGCCAGCAGCTTGGGGACAGGCCTTAATCAGCCCCAGCATTTT. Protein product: CASSLGTGLNQPQHF.

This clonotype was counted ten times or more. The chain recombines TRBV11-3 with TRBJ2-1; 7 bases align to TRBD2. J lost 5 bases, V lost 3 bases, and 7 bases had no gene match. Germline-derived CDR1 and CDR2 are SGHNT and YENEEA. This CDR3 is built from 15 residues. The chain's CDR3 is CASSLGRAGDNEQFF. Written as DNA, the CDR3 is TGTGCCAGCAGCTTGGGGCGGGCGGGAGACAATGAGCAGTTCTTC.

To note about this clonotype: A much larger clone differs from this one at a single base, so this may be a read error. CDR3 DNA: TGTGCCAGCAGCCAAGATCCTAGCGGGGCCAGGGAGCTGTTTTTT. It codes for CASSQDPSGARELFF. This chain links TRBV4-2 with TRBJ2-2; 9 bases line up with TRBD2. The CDR3 has 15 amino acids. J gave up 9 bases and V 0 bases, and 5 bases lay outside the gene matches. Germline V lookup: CDR1 LGHNA, CDR2 YNFKEQ.